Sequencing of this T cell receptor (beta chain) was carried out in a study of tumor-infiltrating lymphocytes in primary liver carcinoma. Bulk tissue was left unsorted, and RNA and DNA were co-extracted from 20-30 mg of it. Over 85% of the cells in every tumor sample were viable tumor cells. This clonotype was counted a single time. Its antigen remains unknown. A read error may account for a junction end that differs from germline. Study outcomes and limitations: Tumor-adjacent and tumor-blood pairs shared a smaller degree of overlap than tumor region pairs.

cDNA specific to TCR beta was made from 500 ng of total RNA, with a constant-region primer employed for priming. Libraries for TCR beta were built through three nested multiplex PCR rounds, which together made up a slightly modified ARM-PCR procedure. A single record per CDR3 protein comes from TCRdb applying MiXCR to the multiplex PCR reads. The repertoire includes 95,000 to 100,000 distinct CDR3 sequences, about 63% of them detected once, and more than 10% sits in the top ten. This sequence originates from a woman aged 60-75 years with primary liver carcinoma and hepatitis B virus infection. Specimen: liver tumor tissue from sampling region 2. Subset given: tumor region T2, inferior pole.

As DNA, the CDR3 is TGTACCAGCAGCACAGGGACTAGCGGGAGCACAGATACGGAGTATTTT. It specifies CTSSTGTSGSTDTEYF. The chain couples TRBV11-2 to TRBJ2-3; 14 nucleotides match TRBD2. CDR3 length equals 16 residues. The V gene's germline CDR1 is SGHAT and CDR2 FQNNGV.